Shown below are 2 T cell receptor beta chains from a single sample sequenced in a study of T cells in Graves' hyperthyroidism and ophthalmopathy. Amplification yielded TCR beta CDR3 regions, with RNA transcripts as the source. First-round RT-PCR with HTBI primers amplified the TCR CDR3 region. TCRdb reprocessed the multiplex PCR reads via MiXCR and lists one record per CDR3 protein. The sample consists of hundreds of thousands of distinct CDR3 sequences, around 13% of them appearing once. The specimen was blood. The receptors come from a woman between 40 and 55 years old with Graves' hyperthyroidism.

The V and J genes are TRBV12-3 or TRBV12-4 and TRBJ1-2; 9 bases line up with TRBD1. The J segment lost 4 bases and the V segment lost 5 bases, leaving 11 bases of the junction unmatched. This CDR3 spans 16 amino acids. Written as DNA, the CDR3 is TGTGCCAGCAGTATCACCGGGACAGGGCGGCTCTATGGCTACACCTTC. This gives the protein CASSITGTGRLYGYTF.

This clonotype was counted only a few times. The gene calls are TRBV30 and TRBJ2-2; D unresolved. Germline CDR1 GTSNPN, CDR2 SVGIG (reference sequence). Trimming left V 0 bases short and J 8 bases short, with 10 bases between. The CDR3 is made up of 13 amino acids. The CDR3 nucleotides are TGTGCCTGGAGTGTAATTAGTGGGGGGGAGCTGTTTTTT. Amino acids: CAWSVISGGELFF.